Listed below are T cell receptor beta chains from one sample, sequenced in a study of cytomegalovirus exposure and HLA in healthy donors. The assay was immunoSEQ multiplex PCR, and TCRdb's table has in-frame clones only and misses some. The table has some 130,000 clones, 86% seen once; the top ten hold nearly 3%. Sequences were obtained from PBMCs. These receptors all stem from a man aged 18 to 35 in good health and CMV-seronegative. Each CDR3 is given with its conserved first and last residue. A D gene is named only where the DNA matches it firmly. The size of a clone is reported for some rows only, either as once, few or many, or as a class for expanded clones.

D: TRBD1; V: TRBV27; size: NA; J: TRBJ2-3; DNA: TGTGCCAGCAGCCGCAGGGGGCCAACTAGCACAGATACGCAGTATTTT; CDR3: CASSRRGPTSTDTQYF
D: TRBD2; V: TRBV5-1; size: NA; J: TRBJ2-5; DNA: TGCGCCAGCAGCTTGAGGGATGGGAGGGGCGAGACCCAGTACTTC; CDR3: CASSLRDGRGETQYF
D: TRBD1; V: TRBV9; size: NA; J: TRBJ2-2; DNA: TGTGCCAGCTGTCCAGGAACAGGGGGCGGGGAGCTGTTTTTT; CDR3: CASCPGTGGGELFF
D: TRBD1; V: TRBV6-5; size: NA; J: TRBJ2-7; DNA: TGTGCCGTCTCCGGGACAGGGCCCTACGAGCAGTACTTC; CDR3: CAVSGTGPYEQYF
D: TRBD1; V: TRBV5-1; size: NA; J: TRBJ2-5; DNA: TGCGCCAGCAGCCTGAAGCCCCAACAGGGGGTTGGAGAGACCCAGTACTTC; CDR3: CASSLKPQQGVGETQYF
D: NA; V: TRBV5-6; size: NA; J: TRBJ2-2; DNA: TGTGCCAGCACCTCTTTGGGACTCGGCGGGACCGGGGAGCTGTTTTTT; CDR3: CASTSLGLGGTGELFF
D: NA; V: TRBV4-1; size: NA; J: TRBJ1-4; DNA: TGCGCCAGCAGCCAGGGGACAAGTAATGAAAAACTGTTTTTT; CDR3: CASSQGTSNEKLFF
D: TRBD1; V: TRBV5-8; size: NA; J: TRBJ2-5; DNA: TGTGCCAGCAGCTTTACCATCCGCCCGGGACAGAGCATCCAAGAGACCCAGTACTTC; CDR3: CASSFTIRPGQSIQETQYF
D: NA; V: TRBV28; size: NA; J: TRBJ2-7; DNA: TGTGCCAGCAGCAGGGGACGGATTACCTACGAGCAGTACTTC; CDR3: CASSRGRITYEQYF
D: TRBD1; V: TRBV19; size: NA; J: TRBJ2-7; DNA: TGTGCCAGTAGTACCAAACCCCTCAAGACAGGGGGCTACGAGCAGTACTTC; CDR3: CASSTKPLKTGGYEQYF
D: NA; V: TRBV7-9; size: NA; J: TRBJ1-1; DNA: TGTGCCAGCAGCTCCCGAGGGACTGAAGCTTTCTTT; CDR3: CASSSRGTEAFF
D: NA; V: TRBV28; size: NA; J: TRBJ1-1; DNA: TGTGCCAGCAGTACCATCAGGAACACTGAAGCTTTCTTT; CDR3: CASSTIRNTEAFF
D: NA; V: TRBV9; size: NA; J: TRBJ1-3; DNA: TGTGCCAGCAGCCGGGGGAACACCATATATTTT; CDR3: CASSRGNTIYF
D: TRBD2; V: TRBV4-1; size: NA; J: TRBJ2-1; DNA: TGCGCCAGCAGCCAAGGGGTAGCGGGGGGTCCCTACAATGAGCAGTTCTTC; CDR3: CASSQGVAGGPYNEQFF
D: TRBD1; V: TRBV6-5; size: NA; J: TRBJ1-5; DNA: TGTGCCAGCAGCTGGACAGGGGATCAGCCCCAGCATTTT; CDR3: CASSWTGDQPQHF
D: NA; V: TRBV11-2; size: NA; J: TRBJ2-2; DNA: TGTGCCAGCAGCCCCGGACTAAACACCGGGGAGCTGTTTTTT; CDR3: CASSPGLNTGELFF
D: TRBD1; V: TRBV2; size: NA; J: TRBJ1-1; DNA: TGTGCCAGCAGCCAGGACAGGAAAAAAGCTTTCTTT; CDR3: CASSQDRKKAFF
D: NA; V: TRBV5-1; size: NA; J: TRBJ1-1; DNA: TGCGCCAGCAGCTTTGGGCAGGGGTCTCCTGAAGCTTTCTTT; CDR3: CASSFGQGSPEAFF
D: NA; V: TRBV5-4; size: NA; J: TRBJ2-1; DNA: TGTGCCAGCAGCCCAACGAGCTCCTACAATGAGCAGTTCTTC; CDR3: CASSPTSSYNEQFF
D: NA; V: TRBV6-6; size: NA; J: TRBJ2-1; DNA: TGTGCCAGCAGTCAACAGTACAATGAGCAGTTCTTC; CDR3: CASSQQYNEQFF
D: NA; V: TRBV28; size: NA; J: TRBJ1-5; DNA: TGTGCCAGCAGGCCAGGGGACCAGCCCCAGCATTTT; CDR3: CASRPGDQPQHF
D: TRBD1; V: TRBV5-1; size: once; J: TRBJ2-5; DNA: TGCGCCAGCAGCTCGGGACAGGGAGAGACCCAGTACTTC; CDR3: CASSSGQGETQYF
D: TRBD1; V: TRBV15; size: NA; J: TRBJ1-1; DNA: TGTGCCACCAGCAGTGCACCGGGACAGGGGCAAAACACTGAAGCTTTCTTT; CDR3: CATSSAPGQGQNTEAFF
D: NA; V: TRBV20-1; size: NA; J: TRBJ2-1; DNA: TGCAGTGCTAGAGAGGCCACCTTACAGTTCTTC; CDR3: CSAREATLQFF
D: TRBD1; V: TRBV6-5; size: NA; J: TRBJ2-5; DNA: TGTGCCAGCAGGAGGACAGGTGAAGAGACCCAGTACTTC; CDR3: CASRRTGEETQYF
D: TRBD2; V: TRBV27; size: NA; J: TRBJ2-1; DNA: TGTGCCAGCAGTTTAAAGTTCGGACGGGGGGGGCTCAATGAGCAGTTCTTC; CDR3: CASSLKFGRGGLNEQFF
D: NA; V: TRBV30; size: NA; J: TRBJ1-2; DNA: TGTGCCTGGAAGACGGGTTTATATGATGGCTACACCTTC; CDR3: CAWKTGLYDGYTF
D: TRBD2; V: TRBV5-1; size: NA; J: TRBJ2-1; DNA: TGCGCCAGCAGCTTGCGCACTAGCGGGAGTCTCTTATCGGACGATGAGCAGTTCTTC; CDR3: CASSLRTSGSLLSDDEQFF
D: TRBD1; V: TRBV6-4; size: NA; J: TRBJ2-3; DNA: TGTGCCAGCAGTCTTCGACAGGGTGCAGATACGCAGTATTTT; CDR3: CASSLRQGADTQYF
D: TRBD2; V: TRBV28; size: NA; J: TRBJ2-1; DNA: TGTGCCAGCAGCTTTAGCGGGAACAATGAGCAGTTCTTC; CDR3: CASSFSGNNEQFF
D: TRBD1; V: TRBV7-9; size: NA; J: TRBJ2-5; DNA: TGTGCCAGCAGCTCGGGGACAGTTAAACAAGAGACCCAGTACTTC; CDR3: CASSSGTVKQETQYF
D: TRBD1; V: TRBV6-5; size: NA; J: TRBJ1-6; DNA: TGTGCGATTAAAGGGGGCGCAGATTCACCCCTCCACTTT; CDR3: CAIKGGADSPLHF
D: TRBD2; V: TRBV27; size: NA; J: TRBJ2-7; DNA: TGTGCCAGCGGGCGGGAGGGATACTACGAGCAGTACTTC; CDR3: CASGREGYYEQYF
D: NA; V: TRBV29-1; size: NA; J: TRBJ2-1; DNA: TGCAGCGTTAAGGTCTTTTCGGGCAATGAGCAGTTCTTC; CDR3: CSVKVFSGNEQFF
D: NA; V: TRBV5-4; size: NA; J: TRBJ2-5; DNA: TGTGCCAGCAGCTTGGAAAGCCCCGAGACCCAGTACTTC; CDR3: CASSLESPETQYF
D: NA; V: TRBV5-8; size: NA; J: TRBJ1-2; DNA: TGTGCCAGCAGCTTGGTGGGAGTCGCTAACTATGGCTACACCTTC; CDR3: CASSLVGVANYGYTF
D: TRBD2; V: TRBV28; size: NA; J: TRBJ2-2; DNA: TGTGCCAGCAGTTTTATGCTGACTAGCGGGGGTTTCGTCACCGGGGAGCTGTTTTTT; CDR3: CASSFMLTSGGFVTGELFF
D: TRBD1; V: TRBV6-1; size: NA; J: TRBJ2-3; DNA: TGTGCCAGCAGTGAACGGACAGGCGTCCCCACAGATACGCAGTATTTT; CDR3: CASSERTGVPTDTQYF
D: NA; V: TRBV4-1; size: NA; J: TRBJ2-3; DNA: TGCGCCAGCAGCCAAGAGGGCGGACTTGAACGTACGCAGTATTTT; CDR3: CASSQEGGLERTQYF